A single sample gave rise to the 9 T cell receptor beta chains below, sequenced in a study of metastatic and nonmetastatic thyroid tumors. Thyroid surgery had not been preceded by any treatment in any patient. TCRdb redid the clone calls on the PCR reads using MiXCR. The table has about 20,000 clones, around 40% seen once. Sequencing was performed on blood. These receptors were taken from a male donor with papillary thyroid cancer or a benign thyroid nodule (not recorded which). Some clones in this sample may be carry-over from other donors' samples.

This clone appeared many times. This chain uses TRBV10-3 with TRBJ2-7; 9 nucleotides match TRBD1. Trimming took 11 bases from V and 0 from J; bases not matched to a gene: 8. The CDR3 loop spans 14 amino acids. The germline CDR1 and CDR2 sequences are ENHRY and SYGVKD. The CDR3 here is CAVKRDRVSYEQYF. CDR3 nucleotides: TGTGCCGTAAAACGGGACAGGGTCTCCTACGAGCAGTACTTC.

This clone occurred many times. The V and J genes are TRBV18 and TRBJ2-7, with D possibly matching TRBD1 (7 bases). The length of the CDR3 is 16 residues. From germline, CDR1 is KGHSH and CDR2 LQKENI. Trimming removed 3 bases at V and 3 bases at J, with 18 bases between. The CDR3 reads CASSPNYAGQHYEQYF. CDR3 DNA sequence: TGTGCCAGCTCACCCAACTATGCGGGACAGCACTACGAGCAGTACTTC.

This clone is judged medium-sized (0.01 to 0.1%). The CDR3 here is CATRQGLNQPQHF. In DNA, the CDR3 is TGTGCCACTCGACAGGGCCTCAATCAGCCCCAGCATTTT. The chain couples TRBV10-3 to TRBJ1-5; 7 nucleotides align to TRBD1. Looked up from germline, CDR1 is ENHRY and CDR2 is SYGVKD. The CDR3 covers 13 residues. V trimming: 10 bases; J trimming: 3 bases; junction bases outside the gene matches: 6.

The chain links TRBV5-1 to TRBJ2-1; D unresolved. CDR3 length: 13 residues. V dropped 3 bases and J dropped 5 bases, with 9 bases sitting between them. The V gene's germline CDR1 is SGHRS and CDR2 YFSETQ. CDR3 in DNA: TGCGCCAGCAGCTCGACTCCGAACAATGAGCAGTTCTTC. Protein sequence: CASSSTPNNEQFF.

The table lists this clone with many counts. The CDR3, as DNA: TGTGCCAGCAGCATCCTAGCGGGTCGCTCCTACGAGCAGTACTTC. Translation: CASSILAGRSYEQYF. The V gene is TRBV7-2, the J gene TRBJ2-7, with 8 bases lining up with TRBD2. The CDR3 covers 15 residues. The J segment lost 0 bases and the V segment lost 5 bases, leaving 6 bases of the junction unmatched. Germline lookup yields CDR1 SGHTA and CDR2 FQGNSA.

This clone has ten or more counts. The rearrangement links TRBV5-4 to TRBJ1-5; D remains unclear. V lost 0 bases and J lost 1, with 2 bases in between. The germline gives CDR1 SGHNT, CDR2 YYREEE (reference sequence). This CDR3 is built from 13 residues. The CDR3 loop reads CASSLDSNQPQHF. The DNA of the CDR3 is TGTGCCAGCAGCTTGGACAGCAATCAGCCCCAGCATTTT.

V usage is TRBV4-2 and J usage is TRBJ2-3; 8 nucleotides agree with TRBD2. This CDR3 comprises 15 residues. Germline CDR1 LGHNA, CDR2 YNFKEQ. V was clipped by 1 base and J by 1 base; unmatched bases: 1. In nucleotides, the CDR3 is TGTGCCAGCAGCCAAGTGACTAGCGGCACAGATACGCAGTATTTT. It codes for CASSQVTSGTDTQYF.

This clone showed up just once. A much larger clonotype is one base distant, so this may be a read error. This CDR3 fails to terminate in the conserved phenylalanine or tryptophan, so it likely reflects a read error. The chain is built from TRBV11-1 and TRBJ2-3; possible D gene TRBD1, 6 bases. The CDR3 covers 15 residues. Germline V gene sequence: CDR1 SGHAT, CDR2 FQDESV (reference sequence). The germline V and J ends were trimmed by 7 bases and 2 bases, with 16 bases remaining between them. CDR3 DNA: TGTGCCAGCAACCACCCACAGGGAGTCACAGATACGCAGTATTCT. It encodes CASNHPQGVTDTQYS.

By proportion, this clone is medium-sized. The chain employs TRBV4-1 and TRBJ2-1; TRBD2 agrees at 13 bases. The ends lost 4 bases at V and 5 bases at J; junction bases unmatched: 2. CDR3 size: 15 residues. Germline V CDR1 and CDR2: MGHRA, YSYEKL. DNA for the CDR3: TGCGCCAGCAGCCGCGGACTAGCGGGAGACAATGAGCAGTTCTTC. It encodes CASSRGLAGDNEQFF.